The TCR beta chain under discussion was sequenced for a study of early T cells in non-severe SARS-CoV-2 infection. Each CDR3 protein is one row after TCRdb ran MiXCR on the 5' RACE reads. The sample contains some 64,000 distinct CDR3 sequences, roughly a sixth of which appear only once. V lost 6 bases and J lost 1; bases outside the gene matches: 4. This CDR3 spans 15 amino acids. The TCR comes from an adult who was a healthcare worker with PCR-confirmed SARS-CoV-2 infection or an uninfected control (not recorded which). The rearrangement uses TRBV12-3 or TRBV12-4 and TRBJ2-2; 8 bases align to TRBD2. The sample consisted of whole blood, taken at baseline. CDR3 nucleotide sequence: TGTGCCAGCAGGTCTAGCGGGCAGAACACCGGGGAGCTGTTTTTT. It is translated as CASRSSGQNTGELFF.